The 30 T cell receptor beta chains presented below share a single source sample, sequenced in a study of T cells in Graves' hyperthyroidism and ophthalmopathy. Researchers took RNA transcripts and amplified the TCR beta CDR3 regions from them. The HTBI primer set was used in a first-round RT-PCR of the TCR CDR3. TCRdb reanalysed the multiplex PCR reads using MiXCR and keeps one entry per CDR3 protein. The sample contains under 200,000 distinct CDR3 sequences, just under 9.5% of which appear only once. The sequenced sample consisted of blood. Receptors originate from a young woman with Graves' hyperthyroidism that later progressed to Graves' ophthalmopathy.

At least ten counts were recorded for this clonotype. The chain joins TRBV30 to TRBJ2-7, with unresolved D. The CDR3 sequence is 14 residues long. Germline CDR1 and CDR2: GTSNPN and SVGIG (reference sequence). Trimming took off 0 bases at V and 2 bases at J, with 11 bases between the two ends. CDR3: CAWSVNMDTYEQYF. In DNA form, the CDR3 reads TGTGCCTGGAGTGTAAATATGGATACCTACGAGCAGTACTTC. The variable domain in full, completed from reference TRBV30 and TRBJ2-7, reads SQTIHQWPATLVQPVGSPLSLECTVEGTSNPNLYWYRQAAGRGLQLLFYSVGIGQISSEVPQNLSASRPQDRQFILSSKKLLLSDSGFYLCAWSVNMDTYEQYFGPGTRLTVT.

This clonotype was seen at least ten times. The chain combines TRBV11-2 with TRBJ2-2; the match to TRBD1 covers 8 bases. J gave up 0 bases and V 7 bases, and 19 bases lay outside the gene matches. Germline V gene data show CDR1 as SGHAT and CDR2 as FQNNGV. The CDR3 loop spans 20 amino acids. The CDR3 coding sequence is TGTGCCAGCATGCACTGGGTCCGGGACAGGACTACCTCGAACACCGGGGAGCTGTTTTTT. Encoded protein: CASMHWVRDRTTSNTGELFF.

In this sample, this clonotype turned up a few times. This chain joins TRBV4-1 and TRBJ1-2, with D possibly matching TRBD1 (6 bases). Germline V gene sequence: CDR1 MGHRA, CDR2 YSYEKL. V was trimmed by 4 bases and J by 7 bases, leaving 16 bases between them. The CDR3 has 14 residues. The CDR3 DNA is TGCGCCAGCAGCCGCTCGACAGGCCGGGGTGGCTACACCTTC. It encodes CASSRSTGRGGYTF.

About this clonotype: Its ends do not fully match the called genes, so a read error is possible. CDR3 DNA sequence: TGTGTCAGCAGCCTATCGGGACTAGCGGCCGGGGAGCTGTTTTTT. It translates to CVSSLSGLAAGELFF. V gene TRBV6-2 or TRBV6-3 combines with J gene TRBJ2-2; 11 bases line up with TRBD2. In germline, CDR1 is MNHEY, CDR2 SVGEGT. This CDR3 is built from 15 residues.

The chain combines TRBV19 with TRBJ1-5; a weak D match, TRBD1 (6 bases). V gave up 4 bases and J gave up 2 bases, with 9 bases separating them. The CDR3 loop spans 14 amino acids. Germline assignment: CDR1 LNHDA and CDR2 SQIVND (reference sequence). CDR3 sequence reads: CASSTTGGNQPQHF. CDR3 bases: TGTGCCAGTAGTACGACAGGAGGCAATCAGCCCCAGCATTTT.

This clonotype was detected ten times or more. The rearrangement uses TRBV5-6 and TRBJ2-7, with no clear D. Trimming removed 0 bases at V and 3 bases at J, with 10 bases between. The V gene's germline CDR1 is SGHDT and CDR2 YYEEEE. The CDR3 runs 14 residues. CDR3 nucleotides: TGTGCCAGCAGCTTGGCTTCCAGCATCTACGAGCAGTACTTC. It specifies CASSLASSIYEQYF.

This clonotype occurred many times. The chain joins TRBV6-1 to TRBJ1-5; D unclear. V shed 6 bases and J shed 4 bases, with 10 bases lying between them. There are 13 residues in the CDR3. From germline, CDR1 is MNHNS and CDR2 SASEGT. The CDR3 coding sequence is TGTGCCAGCAGGACATCTCTGAATCAGCCCCAGCATTTT. Protein sequence: CASRTSLNQPQHF.

This clonotype was counted at least ten times. This chain connects TRBV15 to TRBJ2-3; 11 positions match TRBD1. There are 18 residues in the CDR3. In germline, CDR1 is LNHNV, CDR2 YYDKDF (reference sequence). Trimming at V came to 0 bases and at J to 3 bases, leaving 8 bases not matched to a gene. The CDR3 nucleotides are TGTGCCACCAGCAGAGATGAGGGACAGGGGGTCGGAACAGATACGCAGTATTTT. This translates into CATSRDEGQGVGTDTQYF.

This clonotype came up many times. The chain recombines TRBV7-9 with TRBJ2-1; 10 bases align to TRBD1. Germline assignment: CDR1 SEHNR and CDR2 FQNEAQ (reference sequence). CDR3 length: 16 residues. The V and J ends lost 5 bases and 7 bases, in that order; junction bases with no gene match: 11. CDR3 DNA sequence: TGTGCCAGCAGCCCCAAGGGACAGGGGAGATTGAATGAGCAGTTCTTC. Protein sequence: CASSPKGQGRLNEQFF.

The sample holds many counts of this clonotype. This sequence joins TRBV28 and TRBJ1-1; D is uncertain. V was trimmed by 8 bases and J by 0 bases, leaving 10 bases between them. The germline CDR1 and CDR2 sequences are MDHEN and SYDVKM. This CDR3 has 13 amino acids. CDR3 bases: TGTGCCAGCGGTCGTCCGGTGAACACTGAAGCTTTCTTT. Protein product: CASGRPVNTEAFF.

This clonotype was recorded at least ten times. The CDR3 is CASSLEGQPQHF. The CDR3 DNA reads as TGTGCCAGCAGCTTAGAGGGACAGCCCCAGCATTTT. The chain recombines TRBV7-9 with TRBJ1-5, with D uncertain. This CDR3 contains 12 residues. V lost 1 base, J lost 7 bases, and 5 bases lay in between. Per germline, CDR1 SEHNR and CDR2 FQNEAQ (reference sequence).

This clonotype was found a few times. This rearrangement joins TRBV19 to TRBJ2-7; the D call may be TRBD1 or TRBD2 (5 bases each). Trimming cost V 4 bases and J 3 bases, with 10 bases left between them. This CDR3 is 13 amino acids long. CDR1 is LNHDA and CDR2 is SQIVND in the germline V gene (reference sequence). The CDR3 reads CASSRPGSYEQYF. In nucleotides, the CDR3 is TGTGCCAGTAGTAGGCCAGGGAGCTACGAGCAGTACTTC.

The rearrangement joins TRBV20-1 to TRBJ1-4; D gene unclear. The CDR3 consists of 15 residues. With 5 bases removed from V and 9 bases from J, the gap between germline ends came to 22 bases. The V gene's germline CDR1 is DFQATT and CDR2 SNEGSKA (reference sequence). Written as DNA, the CDR3 is TGCAGTGCTCAAACCGGGCACCTAGTGGATAAAAAACTGTTTTTT. Translated, it gives CSAQTGHLVDKKLFF.

This clonotype was seen ten or more times. The chain combines TRBV20-1 with TRBJ2-1, with 14 nucleotides matching TRBD2. Trimming at V came to 6 bases and at J to 4 bases, leaving 11 bases not matched to a gene. Germline lookup yields CDR1 DFQATT and CDR2 SNEGSKA (reference sequence). There are 17 residues in the CDR3. CDR3 DNA: TGCAGTGCCCAAGGACTAGCGGGGGGTTCTTTTTACAATGAGCAGTTCTTC. Protein: CSAQGLAGGSFYNEQFF.

This clonotype was found many times. The chain has TRBV2 and TRBJ2-1; TRBD1 matches at 10 bases. Germline V gene sequence: CDR1 SNHLY, CDR2 FYNNEI. The CDR3 runs 15 residues. The V gene end was trimmed by 8 bases and the J gene end by 1 base; junction bases not matched to a gene: 5. This chain's CDR3 is CASRLGQGSYNEQFF. The CDR3 nucleotides read TGTGCCAGCCGTCTGGGACAGGGGTCCTACAATGAGCAGTTCTTC.

This clonotype has only a few counts. The CDR3 sequence: CASSVGGSGYNEQFF. The DNA for the CDR3 is TGTGCCAGCAGCGTAGGGGGGAGTGGGTACAATGAGCAGTTCTTC. This rearrangement joins TRBV9 to TRBJ2-1; D tentatively fits TRBD1 or TRBD2 (5 bases each). Trimming cost V 0 bases and J 4 bases, with 11 bases left between them. The CDR3 is 15 amino acids. Germline V lookup: CDR1 SGDLS, CDR2 YYNGEE.

This clonotype has at least ten counts. The CDR3 protein is CASSSVAGVEETQYF. The CDR3 DNA reads TGCGCCAGCAGCTCAGTAGCGGGAGTAGAGGAGACCCAGTACTTC. V usage is TRBV5-1 and J usage is TRBJ2-5, with TRBD2 identical over 9 bases. V lost 3 bases, J lost 5 bases, and 8 bases stayed unmatched. The CDR3 runs to 15 residues. Germline V gene data show CDR1 as SGHRS and CDR2 as YFSETQ. Looking up the rest from reference TRBV5-1 and TRBJ2-5 gives the full variable domain: KAGVTQTPRYLIKTRGQQVTLSCSPISGHRSVSWYQQTPGQGLQFLFEYFSETQRNKGNFPGRFSGRQFSNSRSEMNVSTLELGDSALYLCASSSVAGVEETQYFGPGTRLLVL.

This clonotype was seen many times. V and J are TRBV18 and TRBJ2-3; D is ambiguous. Looked up from germline, CDR1 is KGHSH and CDR2 is LQKENI. V shed 2 bases and J shed 8 bases, with 11 bases lying between them. The CDR3 length is 13 residues. This CDR3 is CASSPESGSTQYF. In nucleotides, the CDR3 is TGTGCCAGCTCACCAGAAAGTGGGTCTACGCAGTATTTT.

This clonotype was detected once. The chain is built from TRBV30 and TRBJ2-1, with a tentative D call TRBD2 (6 bases). The CDR3 loop spans 14 amino acids. The ends were cut back, 2 bases at V and 7 bases at J, with 15 bases in the middle. Germline V CDR1 and CDR2: GTSNPN, SVGIG (reference sequence). Here the CDR3 DNA reads TGTGCCTGGAGTCCGGAGGGCCGGGTGAATGAGCAGTTCTTC. Its protein product is CAWSPEGRVNEQFF.

This clonotype was picked up many times. This rearrangement joins TRBV7-6 to TRBJ1-6; 7 bases line up with TRBD1. Germline V gene data show CDR1 as SGHVS and CDR2 as FNYEAQ. V was pared by 2 bases and J by 7 bases, with 5 bases of the junction left unmatched. The CDR3 loop spans 15 amino acids. The CDR3 loop is CASSLYRGPNSPLHF. The CDR3 DNA reads TGTGCCAGCAGCTTATACAGGGGACCCAATTCACCCCTCCACTTT.

This clonotype was seen repeatedly, ten times or more. The chain combines TRBV7-9 with TRBJ2-1; D call uncertain. The V and J ends lost 4 bases and 6 bases respectively, with 16 bases between them. The CDR3 totals 15 residues. Germline CDR1 and CDR2: SEHNR and FQNEAQ (reference sequence). The CDR3 reads CASSYLGPQSNEQFF. DNA for the CDR3: TGTGCCAGCAGCTACCTTGGACCTCAGAGCAATGAGCAGTTCTTC.

As concerns this clonotype: Compared with germline, one end of the junction differs, possibly owing to a read error. The V call is TRBV10-3, the J call TRBJ1-5; the D is unclear. The CDR3 runs to 15 residues. Germline assignment: CDR1 ENHRY and CDR2 SYGVKD. The CDR3, as DNA: TGTGCCATCAGTGAGAACGCCGGTGGGAATCACCCCCAGCATTTT. It yields the protein CAISENAGGNHPQHF.

This clonotype was found many times. The V call is TRBV20-1, the J call TRBJ1-6, with 9 bases identical to TRBD1. Germline V gene data show CDR1 as DFQATT and CDR2 as SNEGSKA (reference sequence). CDR3 length: 16 residues. V lost 6 bases and J lost 12; bases outside the gene matches: 18. CDR3 nucleotide sequence: TGCAGTGCCAGAAGCCCCGGGACAGGGATTAGAGGACCCCTCCACTTT. Encoded protein: CSARSPGTGIRGPLHF.

Ten or more counts support this clonotype. The rearrangement joins TRBV7-2 to TRBJ2-5; no reliable D call. Trimming shortened V by 1 base and J by 2 bases, and 8 bases separated the two germline ends. The CDR3 totals 14 residues. Germline V lookup: CDR1 SGHTA, CDR2 FQGNSA. In DNA, the CDR3 is TGTGCCAGCAGCTTAGTTTTTATACAAGAGACCCAGTACTTC. This codes for CASSLVFIQETQYF.

This clonotype was recorded at least ten times. V is TRBV6-1 and J is TRBJ1-5; tentatively, D is TRBD1 (6 bases). From germline, CDR1 is MNHNS and CDR2 SASEGT. CDR3 length equals 14 residues. V was cut by 8 bases and J by 3 bases, with 14 bases left in between. The CDR3 is CASLEAGVNQPQHF. Here the CDR3 DNA reads TGTGCCAGCCTGGAGGCAGGGGTCAATCAGCCCCAGCATTTT.

This clonotype was seen many times. The rearrangement uses TRBV20-1 and TRBJ2-7, with D unresolved. V was clipped by 5 bases and J by 9 bases, with 20 bases between them. Germline V lookup: CDR1 DFQATT, CDR2 SNEGSKA (reference sequence). CDR3 length equals 13 residues. In DNA, the CDR3 is TGCAGTGCTCAATCCCTCCCAGAGTCGGCGCAGTACTTC. This sequence encodes CSAQSLPESAQYF.

This clonotype was observed a single time. The V gene is TRBV25-1, the J gene TRBJ1-2; maybe TRBD1 (6 bases). There are 12 residues in the CDR3. V lost 6 bases to trimming and J lost 5 bases, with 10 bases between them. Germline V gives CDR1 MGHDK, CDR2 SYGVNS. CDR3 residues: CASSDRRYGYTF. The CDR3 DNA is TGTGCCAGCAGCGACAGGAGGTATGGCTACACCTTC.

The table lists this clonotype with many counts. The CDR3, as DNA: TGCGCCAGCAGCCGGGACAGGGTGTGGGAGCAGTACTTC. Its translation: CASSRDRVWEQYF. This rearrangement joins TRBV5-1 to TRBJ2-7; 9 bases are shared with TRBD1. Per the germline V gene, CDR1 is SGHRS and CDR2 is YFSETQ. The V gene end was trimmed by 4 bases and the J gene end by 7 bases; junction bases not matched to a gene: 6. CDR3 length: 13 amino acids.

This clonotype was counted many times. The gene calls are TRBV7-9 and TRBJ2-3; 8 bases are a match to TRBD2. Trimming at V came to 1 base and at J to 2 bases, leaving 2 bases not matched to a gene. The CDR3 sequence is 15 residues long. Germline V gives CDR1 SEHNR, CDR2 FQNEAQ (reference sequence). CDR3 nucleotide sequence: TGTGCCAGCAGCTTAGTAGCGGGGCCCACAGATACGCAGTATTTT. Translating it yields CASSLVAGPTDTQYF.

There are many counts of this clonotype. The J gene is TRBJ1-1, the V gene TRBV10-3; tentatively, D is TRBD1 (5 bases). CDR1 and CDR2 (germline): ENHRY, SYGVKD. This CDR3 region has 13 residues. Here the CDR3 DNA reads TGTGCGATGGGGCGCAAGTCGGACACTGAAGCTTTCTTT. Residues: CAMGRKSDTEAFF.